Sequencing of this TCR beta chain was carried out in a study of cytomegalovirus exposure and HLA in healthy donors. Study outcomes and limitations: Reports indicate that TCR beta sequences accurately predicted the HLA-A and HLA-B alleles of most subjects.

Turning to this clone: Its target is not known.

PCR employed 60 Vbeta and 13 Jbeta primers. Profiling relied on immunoSEQ multiplex PCR, and the TCRdb table lists in-frame clones only, not all of them. The sample includes 110,000 or so clones, around 70% seen only once; the top ten take 9.5% to 13%. The sequenced material came from PBMCs. The sequence was collected from a woman in her forties or fifties in good health and CMV-seropositive.

The CDR3 loop reads CASSPLGDRGRETQYF. The CDR3 DNA reads TGCGCCAGCAGCCCGCTGGGGGACAGGGGTCGAGAGACCCAGTACTTC. The V and J genes are TRBV4-1 and TRBJ2-5; TRBD1 matches at 10 bases. V lost 4 bases to trimming and J lost 4 bases; unmatched junction nucleotides: 9. The CDR3 spans 16 residues. CDR1 and CDR2 (germline): MGHRA, YSYEKL.